This T cell receptor beta chain originates from a study of blood T cell repertoires in COVID-19. About the research overall: T cells, B-cell-depleted T cells, or PBMCs supplied cDNA or gDNA.

The CDR3 totals 14 residues. Germline-derived CDR1 and CDR2 are SGHVS and FQNEAQ. Germline trimming cut 6 bases from V and 7 bases from J; bases unmatched to any gene: 7. Original analysis: Estimation of nucleated cell counts was performed using reference gene primer amplification. This table comes from immunoSEQ multiplex PCR, and its TCRdb copy is limited to in-frame clones, with some not included. The D gene and trimming were derived from the DNA, and the V and J assignments and clone size from that table. The sample has more than 95,000 clones, more than 60% seen once; the top ten hold around 6.6%.

The sequenced sample was peripheral blood. V is TRBV7-8 and J is TRBJ2-1; 9 bases agree with TRBD2. The sequence derives from a man aged 65 to 85 with acute or convalescent COVID-19. The CDR3 nucleotides read TGTGCCAGCAGTCCCTCAGCGGGAGGTAATGAGCAGTTCTTC. Amino acids: CASSPSAGGNEQFF. Looking up the rest from reference TRBV7-8 and TRBJ2-1 gives the full variable domain: GAGVSQSPRYKVAKRGQDVALRCDPISGHVSLFWYQQALGQGPEFLTYFQNEAQLDKSGLPSDRFFAERPEGSVSTLKIQRTQQEDSAVYLCASSPSAGGNEQFFGPGTRLTVL.